This T cell receptor beta chain was sequenced in a study of beta chain features in type 1 diabetes. Across the whole study: The study found patients and healthy donors alike in age, gender and cell yields.

All of the isolated RNA was reverse transcribed, so expressed TCRB transcripts were sequenced. Only in-frame clones appear in the TCRdb table, and some are missing; sequencing was by immunoSEQ multiplex PCR. The sample carries over 350,000 clones, about 15% recorded once. Study-wide results and caveats: The similarity of naive, central memory and Treg TCRB repertoires appeared greater among patients than among healthy donors.

Sampling consisted of one heparinised blood draw per donor, averaging around 100 mL. A sort by CD45RO/CCR7/CD25/CD127/CD95/CD27 yielded CD4+ naive, central memory, regulatory and stem cell-like memory cells. Concerning this clone: Its antigen is unidentified.

The sample comprised naive CD4+ T cells from blood. This TCR was sampled from a woman under 30 in good health.

The CDR3 protein is CASSTVTGLNYGYTF. The CDR3 DNA reads as TGTGCCAGCAGCACCGTGACAGGGTTAAACTATGGCTACACCTTC. The chain is built from TRBV7-2 and TRBJ1-2; the match to TRBD1 covers 7 bases. The CDR3 is 15 residues long. Germline assignment: CDR1 SGHTA and CDR2 FQGNSA. Trimming removed 5 bases from V and 2 bases from J; junction bases left unmatched: 8.